Detailed here is one T cell receptor beta chain. What it binds is not known. This CDR3 spans 15 amino acids. Trimming shortened V by 5 bases and J by 2 bases, and 15 bases separated the two germline ends. CDR1 SEHNR and CDR2 FQNEAQ come from the germline V gene (reference sequence). These data are taken from a study of T cell responses to AZD1222 COVID-19 vaccine. Study-wide results and limits: Across spike, vaccine-associated CD4 TCRs were found, dominant at 160-218 and 743-854. There were mostly white British donors and more females than males, and clonal diversity was possibly underestimated. Only five or six individuals given AZD1222 were seropositive at baseline.

Sequencing was performed with immunoSEQ multiplex PCR; in TCRdb, only in-frame clones are kept and a portion is missing. Of about 120,000 clones listed, approximately 90% are singletons. The source material was peripheral blood, sampled on day 0 of AZD1222 vaccination. This sequence originates from an adult in good health. The V gene is TRBV7-9, the J gene TRBJ1-2; a possible D gene is TRBD1 (6 bases). In DNA, the CDR3 is TGTGCCAGCAGCCGTACAGGGACGCTGAACTATGGCTACACCTTC. The encoded protein is CASSRTGTLNYGYTF.